The 2 T cell receptor beta chains below come from one sample, sequenced in a study of CD8 T cells in Susac syndrome. When the RNA was reverse transcribed, random hexamers were used with an input of roughly 0.45 to 1 ug. From the immunoSEQ multiplex PCR reads, TCRdb called clonotypes with MiXCR, one entry per CDR3 protein. The sample lists 200,000 to 300,000 distinct CDR3 sequences; almost 97% were seen once. The sample taken for sequencing was CD4+ T cells from PBMCs. Receptor source: a human donor with Susac syndrome.

The CDR3 DNA reads as TGTGCCAGCAGTTCCCGGGACAGCAGCGGGGAGCTGTTTTTT. It yields the protein CASSSRDSSGELFF. V and J are TRBV27 and TRBJ2-2; 7 bases are shared with TRBD1. CDR1 MNHEY and CDR2 SMNVEV come from the germline V gene (reference sequence). V lost 4 bases to trimming and J lost 7 bases; unmatched junction nucleotides: 6. The CDR3 sequence is 14 residues long.

The chain is built from TRBV14 and TRBJ2-7; 12 bases are shared with TRBD2. Trimming cost V 5 bases and J 1 base; bases outside gene matches: 3. The germline gives CDR1 SGHDN, CDR2 FVKESK. The CDR3 is 15 amino acids. The CDR3 sequence is CASSMTSGRSYEQYF. As DNA, the CDR3 is TGTGCCAGCAGCATGACTAGCGGGAGATCCTACGAGCAGTACTTC.